This entry is about one TCR beta chain. Its antigen is not known. Per germline, CDR1 SGHTA and CDR2 FQGNSA. This CDR3 comprises 15 residues. V shed 6 bases and J 0 bases; nucleotides not matched to a gene: 7. This sample is part of a study of beta chain features in type 1 diabetes. Whole-study findings and limits: Using cDNA template may skew counts toward highly expressing activated cells.

What was sequenced were expressed TCRB transcripts, since all of the isolated RNA had been reverse transcribed. TCRdb keeps only in-frame clones here, not all; method: immunoSEQ multiplex PCR. The sample shows approximately 250,000 clones, 9.6% of them seen only once. The source material was naive CD4+ T cells from blood. The chain is built from TRBV7-2 and TRBJ2-7; the match to TRBD1 covers 8 bases. This sequence was found in a woman between 18 and 30 years old in good health. CDR3 residues: CASSLRTGLSYEQYF. The CDR3 region has the DNA TGTGCCAGCAGTCTCCGGACAGGGCTCTCCTACGAGCAGTACTTC.